The subject of this entry is one T cell receptor beta chain. This specimen belongs to a study of cytomegalovirus exposure and HLA in healthy donors. Sequencing used immunoSEQ multiplex PCR; TCRdb keeps in-frame clones, though not all of them. The data show 65,000 to 95,000 clones, with roughly 93% seen just once and approximately 4% held by the top ten. The specimen was PBMCs. This TCR was recovered from a woman aged 25 to 39 in good health and CMV-seronegative.

The CDR3 reads CATRLGATSGANVLTF. In DNA form, the CDR3 reads TGTGCCACCAGGTTAGGGGCGACCTCTGGGGCCAACGTCCTGACTTTC. V and J are TRBV15 and TRBJ2-6, with D perhaps matching TRBD1 (5 bases). CDR1 and CDR2 from the germline V gene are LNHNV and YYDKDF (reference sequence). V was trimmed by 6 bases and J by 0 bases, leaving 12 bases between them. This CDR3 is 16 amino acids long.